A single TCR beta chain is shown here with its context. Its antigen is not known. With the read ending 3 residues before the CDR3 end, the germline J gene is used to fill in that end. The data were taken from a study of T cell clonality in common variable immunodeficiency. Some clones are missing from TCRdb's copy, which holds only in-frame ones; the method was immunoSEQ multiplex PCR. This sample comprises 40,000 to 60,000 clones, none seen once only. Notes on the study in general: CVID patient heterogeneity limited repertoire-clinical complication correlations. CVID subjects shared fewer TCRbeta clones than healthy controls did.

Germline-derived CDR1 and CDR2 are MNHEY and SVGEGT. CDR3 length: 13 residues. The TCR sequence derives from a person aged 18 to 75 in good health. Sequenced: peripheral blood mononuclear cells. The rearrangement uses TRBV6-2 or TRBV6-3 and TRBJ2-3; D remains ambiguous. CDR3 sequence: CASSPDSNQPQYF. CDR3 DNA, as far as it was read: TGTGCCAGCAGCCCCGATAGCAATCAGCCG.